This TCR beta chain was obtained from a study of chemoradiotherapy in HPV16-positive cancers. Study summary: Functional T-cell assays on a couple of HPV16-positive patients' cells defined candidate HPV-specific clones and common TCR motifs.

This clone was seen more than once but under ten times. Its antigen is unidentified. Findings and caveats of the study: Candidate HPV-specific clones and E7-related TCR motifs grew in tumor during treatment. Functional assays defining HPV-specific T cells used only two HPV16-positive patients.

The data were produced by immunoSEQ multiplex PCR, yet TCRdb's version contains in-frame clones alone and is incomplete. The sample records approximately 8,500 clones, approximately 74% being singletons. CDR1 and CDR2 from the germline V gene are SQVTM and ANQGSEA. CDR3 length: 13 amino acids. Trimming took 3 bases from V and 3 from J, leaving 10 bases between them. Repeated repertoire sampling spanned the course of chemoradiotherapy. This chain links TRBV29-1 with TRBJ2-3, with D perhaps matching TRBD2 (5 bases). Sampling was done from a patient who underwent chemoradiotherapy. This receptor was identified in a human donor with HPV-associated anogenital cancer. CDR3 nucleotide sequence: TGCAGCGTTGATCCGGGAAAGACAGATACGCAGTATTTT. Its protein product is CSVDPGKTDTQYF.